This T cell receptor beta chain comes out of a study of blood T cell repertoires in COVID-19. Study overall: COVID-19 samples, acute and convalescent, were from the United States, Italy and Spain.

V lost 0 bases and J lost 2; bases outside the gene matches: 3. CDR1 is MRHNA, CDR2 SNTAGT, per germline. This CDR3 is 16 amino acids long. Original handling: By means of reference gene primer amplification, nucleated cell counts were estimated. TCRdb's table, derived via immunoSEQ multiplex PCR, lists solely in-frame clones and lacks some. V and J calls and clone size follow that table, whereas D and trimming were derived from the DNA. The data contain about 210,000 clones, around 88% of them singletons. V and J are TRBV6-4 and TRBJ2-3, with 9 bases matching TRBD1. This TCR was sampled from a man aged 18 to 29 with active or convalescent COVID-19. Sequencing was carried out using peripheral blood. CDR3 bases: TGTGCCAGCAGTGACTCGGGACAGGGTAACACAGATACGCAGTATTTT. It yields the protein CASSDSGQGNTDTQYF.